The TCR beta chain under discussion was sequenced for a study of T cells in Graves' hyperthyroidism and ophthalmopathy. General study results and limits: From stable hyperthyroidism, ophthalmopathy was set apart by a 13 V-J model.

Those with hyperthyroidism were 18 to 65 years old, newly diagnosed, and ill for under 2 months. A patient was excluded if there was uncontrolled infection, other autoimmune disease, pregnancy or lactation. Authors of the study amplified TCR beta CDR3 regions from RNA transcripts. Researchers ran a first-round RT-PCR on the TCR CDR3 using the HTBI primer set. A single record per CDR3 protein comes from TCRdb applying MiXCR to the multiplex PCR reads. The sample contains around 200,000 distinct CDR3 sequences, around 18% of which appear only once. This clonotype occurred many times. Its specificity is unknown. The CDR3 length is 15 residues. Per the germline V gene, CDR1 is MDHEN and CDR2 is SYDVKM. Trimming cost V 8 bases and J 4 bases, with 17 bases left between them.

This sequence originates from a man in his forties or fifties with Graves' hyperthyroidism. The sequencing sample was made of blood. The chain uses TRBV28 and TRBJ1-4; D not resolved. The CDR3 DNA sequence: TGTGCCAGCCGCCCAATTGGAACTGATAATGAAAAACTGTTTTTT. Translating it yields CASRPIGTDNEKLFF.